Each of the 15 T cell receptor beta chains below was sequenced from the same sample in a study of T cell responses to AZD1222 COVID-19 vaccine. Some clones are missing from TCRdb's copy, which holds only in-frame ones; the method was immunoSEQ multiplex PCR. The data contain roughly 60,000 clones, around three quarters of them singletons. Sequencing was performed on peripheral blood, taken 28 days after the second AZD1222 dose. All receptors come from an adult who received the AZD1222 COVID-19 vaccine.

The rearrangement joins TRBV13 to TRBJ2-1; D could derive from TRBD1 or TRBD2 (5 bases each). V was clipped by 5 bases and J by 2 bases, with 13 bases between them. The CDR3 totals 15 residues. Germline V gives CDR1 PRHDT, CDR2 FYEKMQ (reference sequence). The CDR3 DNA reads as TGTGCCAGCAGCGCCCGGGGCCCCCCCTACAATGAGCAGTTCTTC. Translation gives CASSARGPPYNEQFF.

The chain carries TRBV5-1 and TRBJ2-7; the match to TRBD1 covers 9 bases. The length of the CDR3 is 14 residues. The J segment lost 4 bases and the V segment lost 4 bases, leaving 6 bases of the junction unmatched. Germline CDR1 is SGHRS and CDR2 is YFSETQ. This CDR3 reads CASSPGTGLYEQYF. CDR3 DNA: TGCGCCAGCAGCCCCGGGACAGGGTTATACGAGCAGTACTTC.

The rearrangement links TRBV19 to TRBJ1-2; 7 nucleotides align to TRBD1. The CDR3 is 15 residues long. Germline V lookup: CDR1 LNHDA, CDR2 SQIVND (reference sequence). J lost 4 bases, V lost 4 bases, and 9 bases had no gene match. The chain's CDR3 is CASSTATGNGYGYTF. CDR3 sequence (DNA): TGTGCCAGTAGTACCGCGACAGGGAATGGCTATGGCTACACCTTC.

This clone was seen a handful of times. The rearrangement links TRBV29-1 to TRBJ1-1; D ambiguous. V lost 7 bases to trimming and J lost 3 bases, with 15 bases between them. The CDR3 contains 13 residues. Germline CDR1 reads SQVTM; CDR2 reads ANQGSEA. The CDR3 sequence is CSGLGQVHTEAFF. The CDR3 DNA reads TGCAGCGGTTTGGGTCAAGTACACACTGAAGCTTTCTTT. The variable domain in full, completed from reference TRBV29-1 and TRBJ1-1, reads SAVISQKPSRDICQRGTSLTIQCQVDSQVTMMFWYRQQPGQSLTLIATANQGSEATYESGFVIDKFPISRPNLTFSTLTVSNMSPEDSSIYLCSGLGQVHTEAFFGQGTRLTVV.

The chain has TRBV11-2 and TRBJ1-4; possibly TRBD1 for D (5 bases). Looked up from germline, CDR1 is SGHAT and CDR2 is FQNNGV. Between the trimmed V and J ends, which lost 7 bases and 1 base, there was a span of 16 bases. There are 16 residues in the CDR3. The CDR3 reads CASTNTVGGTNEKLFF. The CDR3 DNA sequence: TGTGCCAGCACCAACACCGTGGGGGGAACTAATGAAAAACTGTTTTTT.

The CDR3 DNA sequence: TGTGCCAGCAGCTTAGAGGGACAGGGGACCAATGAGCAGTTCTTC. It codes for CASSLEGQGTNEQFF. The rearrangement joins TRBV7-6 to TRBJ2-1; TRBD1 aligns across 10 bases. From germline, CDR1 is SGHVS and CDR2 FNYEAQ. The V and J ends lost 1 base and 6 bases, in that order; junction bases with no gene match: 3. The CDR3 runs to 15 residues.

The chain joins TRBV28 to TRBJ2-7, with 10 bases aligning to TRBD1. Germline lookup yields CDR1 MDHEN and CDR2 SYDVKM. The CDR3 is 14 residues long. The junction had 5 bases not matched to a gene; V was cut back by 5 bases and J by 4 bases. The CDR3 region is CASSAGTGVYEQYF. For the CDR3, the DNA is TGTGCCAGCAGTGCCGGGACAGGGGTGTACGAGCAGTACTTC.

In this sample, this clone turned up once. This chain joins TRBV5-1 and TRBJ2-7; D not resolved. The CDR3 is made up of 13 amino acids. Trimming shortened V by 4 bases and J by 2 bases, and 10 bases separated the two germline ends. Germline V gene sequence: CDR1 SGHRS, CDR2 YFSETQ. The CDR3 nucleotides read TGCGCCAGCAGCCTTGACTCAACCTACGAGCAGTACTTC. This translates into CASSLDSTYEQYF.

The chain uses TRBV3-1 (or the pseudogene TRBV3-2) and TRBJ2-2; 9 bases fit TRBD2. From germline, CDR1 is LGHDT and CDR2 YNNKEL (reference sequence). This CDR3 is 16 amino acids long. The V gene end was trimmed by 3 bases and the J gene end by 0 bases; junction bases not matched to a gene: 2. The CDR3 protein is CASSQLAGTNTGELFF. CDR3 DNA sequence: TGTGCCAGCAGCCAGCTAGCGGGGACGAACACCGGGGAGCTGTTTTTT.

The CDR3 region is CASFGGIDRWSRSNQPQHF. CDR3 in DNA: TGTGCCAGCTTCGGGGGGATCGACAGGTGGAGTAGGAGCAATCAGCCCCAGCATTTT. This chain uses TRBV4-2 with TRBJ1-5; possibly TRBD1 for D (6 bases). CDR1 and CDR2 from the germline V gene are LGHNA and YNFKEQ. V lost 8 bases and J lost 1, with 27 bases in between. The CDR3 runs 19 residues.

This clone was counted between two and nine times. The genes are TRBV19 and TRBJ1-5, with D tentatively TRBD1 (5 bases). Trimming pared 7 bases from V and 2 bases from J, leaving 12 bases between. The CDR3 extends over 14 amino acids. The V gene's germline CDR1 is LNHDA and CDR2 SQIVND (reference sequence). CDR3 nucleotides: TGTGCCAGTAATCCTCGGGACGGCAATCAGCCCCAGCATTTT. Its translation: CASNPRDGNQPQHF.

The V gene is TRBV11-3, the J gene TRBJ2-1; a weak D match, TRBD1 (6 bases). Germline V CDR1 and CDR2: SGHNT, YENEEA. Trimming cost V 5 bases and J 0 bases, with 11 bases left between them. This CDR3 contains 15 residues. In DNA form, the CDR3 reads TGTGCCAGCAGCCGGGAACAGGGCTCCTACAATGAGCAGTTCTTC. It translates to CASSREQGSYNEQFF.

The rearrangement uses TRBV2 and TRBJ1-5, with 9 bases fitting TRBD1. This CDR3 is built from 13 residues. Germline V gives CDR1 SNHLY, CDR2 FYNNEI. The junction had 4 bases not matched to a gene; V was cut back by 6 bases and J by 7 bases. The CDR3 here is CASSGTGLQPQHF. The DNA for the CDR3 is TGTGCCAGCAGCGGGACAGGGTTACAGCCCCAGCATTTT.

The chain employs TRBV24-1 and TRBJ2-1; 9 nucleotides agree with TRBD2. Germline CDR1 and CDR2: KGHDR and SFDVKD. V trimming: 5 bases; J trimming: 8 bases; junction bases outside the gene matches: 6. The CDR3 sequence is 14 residues long. The CDR3 bases are TGTGCCACCAGTGGTAGCGGGGGCGGGGATGAGCAGTTCTTC. It is translated as CATSGSGGGDEQFF.

This clone was recorded once. CDR3 sequence (DNA): TGTGCCAGCAGCCCCGGGACGGGATACAATGAGCAGTTCTTC. This encodes CASSPGTGYNEQFF. V and J are TRBV7-3 and TRBJ2-1, with D perhaps given as TRBD1 or TRBD2 (5 bases each). CDR1 is SGHTA, CDR2 FQGTGA, per germline. V was pared by 5 bases and J by 4 bases, with 12 bases between. The CDR3 consists of 14 residues.